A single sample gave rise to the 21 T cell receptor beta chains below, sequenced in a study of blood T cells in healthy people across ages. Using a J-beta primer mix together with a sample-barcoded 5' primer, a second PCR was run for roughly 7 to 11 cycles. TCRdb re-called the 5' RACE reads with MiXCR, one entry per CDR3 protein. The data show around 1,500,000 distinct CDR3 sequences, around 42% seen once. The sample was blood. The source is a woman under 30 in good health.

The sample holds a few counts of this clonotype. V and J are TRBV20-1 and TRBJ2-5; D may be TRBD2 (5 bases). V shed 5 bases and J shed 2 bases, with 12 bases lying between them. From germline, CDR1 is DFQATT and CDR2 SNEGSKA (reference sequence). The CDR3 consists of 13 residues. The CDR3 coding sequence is TGCAGTGCTCGGCGGGCAGAACAAGAGACCCAGTACTTC. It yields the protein CSARRAEQETQYF.

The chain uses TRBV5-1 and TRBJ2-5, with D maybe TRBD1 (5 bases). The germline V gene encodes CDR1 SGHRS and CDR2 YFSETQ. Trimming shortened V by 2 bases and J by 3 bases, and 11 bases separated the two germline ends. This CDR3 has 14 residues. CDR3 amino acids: CASSFYDRKETQYF. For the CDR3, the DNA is TGCGCCAGCAGCTTCTACGACAGAAAAGAGACCCAGTACTTC.

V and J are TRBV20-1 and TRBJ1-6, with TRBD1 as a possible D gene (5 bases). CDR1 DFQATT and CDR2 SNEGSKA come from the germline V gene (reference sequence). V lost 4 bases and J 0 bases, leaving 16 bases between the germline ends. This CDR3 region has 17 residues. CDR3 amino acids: CSAILKQASSYNSPLHF. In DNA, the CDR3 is TGCAGTGCTATCTTGAAACAGGCGAGCTCCTATAATTCACCCCTCCACTTT.

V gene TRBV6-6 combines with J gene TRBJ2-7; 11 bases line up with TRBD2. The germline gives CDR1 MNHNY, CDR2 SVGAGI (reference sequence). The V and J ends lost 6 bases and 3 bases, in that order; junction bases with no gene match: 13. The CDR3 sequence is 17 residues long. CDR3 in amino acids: CASRQQGTSGGVYEQYF. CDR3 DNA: TGTGCCAGCAGGCAACAGGGGACTAGCGGAGGAGTCTACGAGCAGTACTTC.

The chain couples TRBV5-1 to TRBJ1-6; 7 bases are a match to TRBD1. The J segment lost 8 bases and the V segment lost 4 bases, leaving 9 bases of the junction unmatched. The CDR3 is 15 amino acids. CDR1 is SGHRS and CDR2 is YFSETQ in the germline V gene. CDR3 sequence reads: CASSPDRDGYSPLHF. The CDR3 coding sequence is TGCGCCAGCAGCCCCGACAGGGACGGGTATTCACCCCTCCACTTT.

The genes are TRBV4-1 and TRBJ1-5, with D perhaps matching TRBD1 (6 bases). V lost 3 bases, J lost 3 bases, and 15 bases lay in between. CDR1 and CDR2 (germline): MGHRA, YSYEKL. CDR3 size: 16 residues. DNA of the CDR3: TGCGCCAGCAGCCAGAGCCATCGACAGGACAATCAGCCCCAGCATTTT. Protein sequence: CASSQSHRQDNQPQHF.

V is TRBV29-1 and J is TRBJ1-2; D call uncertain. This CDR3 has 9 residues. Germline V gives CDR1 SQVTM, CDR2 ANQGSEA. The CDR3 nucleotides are TGCAACGCCCTGGAGGGCTACACCTTC. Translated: CNALEGYTF.

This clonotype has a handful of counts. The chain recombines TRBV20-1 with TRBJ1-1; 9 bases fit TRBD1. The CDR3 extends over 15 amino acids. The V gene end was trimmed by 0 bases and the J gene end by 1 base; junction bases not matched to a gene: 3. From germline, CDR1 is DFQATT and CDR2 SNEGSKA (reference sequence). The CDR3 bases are TGCAGTGCTAGAGATGGGGACAGGGCGAACACTGAAGCTTTCTTT. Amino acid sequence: CSARDGDRANTEAFF.

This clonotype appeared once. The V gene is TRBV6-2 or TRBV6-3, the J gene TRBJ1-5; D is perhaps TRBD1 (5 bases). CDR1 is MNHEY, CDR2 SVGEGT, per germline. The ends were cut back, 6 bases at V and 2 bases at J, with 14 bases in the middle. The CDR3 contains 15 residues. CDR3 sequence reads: CASRGVPGGNQPQHF. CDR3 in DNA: TGTGCCAGCAGGGGGGTTCCTGGGGGCAATCAGCCCCAGCATTTT.

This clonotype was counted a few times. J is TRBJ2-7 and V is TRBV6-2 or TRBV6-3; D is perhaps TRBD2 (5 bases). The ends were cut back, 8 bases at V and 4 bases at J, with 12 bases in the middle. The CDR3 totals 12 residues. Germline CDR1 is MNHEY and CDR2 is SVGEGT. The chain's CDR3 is CASGLAEYEQYF. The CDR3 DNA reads TGTGCCAGCGGGCTAGCAGAATACGAGCAGTACTTC.

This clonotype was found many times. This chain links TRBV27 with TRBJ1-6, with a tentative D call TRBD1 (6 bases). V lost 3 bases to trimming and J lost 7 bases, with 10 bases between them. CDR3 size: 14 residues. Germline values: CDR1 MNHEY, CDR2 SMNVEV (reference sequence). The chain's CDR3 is CASSFGQRNSPLHF. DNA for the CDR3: TGTGCCAGCAGTTTCGGACAGAGAAATTCACCCCTCCACTTT.

CDR3 DNA: TGTGCCAGCAGTTCCGGACAGGGTTCTTTCTATGGCTACACCTTC. Its translation is CASSSGQGSFYGYTF. The chain is built from TRBV12-3 or TRBV12-4 and TRBJ1-2; TRBD1 matches at 8 bases. The CDR3 sequence is 15 residues long. Germline trimming cut 4 bases from V and 4 bases from J; bases unmatched to any gene: 8.

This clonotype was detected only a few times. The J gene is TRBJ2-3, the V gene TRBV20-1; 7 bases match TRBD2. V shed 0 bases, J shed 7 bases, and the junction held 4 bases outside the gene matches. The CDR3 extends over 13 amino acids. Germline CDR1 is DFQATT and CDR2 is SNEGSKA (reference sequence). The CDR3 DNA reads TGCAGTGCTAGAGATGGGGGGGAGTATACGCAGTATTTT. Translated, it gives CSARDGGEYTQYF.

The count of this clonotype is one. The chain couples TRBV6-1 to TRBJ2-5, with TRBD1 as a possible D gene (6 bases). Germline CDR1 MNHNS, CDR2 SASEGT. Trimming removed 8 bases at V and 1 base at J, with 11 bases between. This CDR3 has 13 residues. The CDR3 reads CASDRDIQETQYF. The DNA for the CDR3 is TGTGCCAGCGACCGGGACATCCAAGAGACCCAGTACTTC.

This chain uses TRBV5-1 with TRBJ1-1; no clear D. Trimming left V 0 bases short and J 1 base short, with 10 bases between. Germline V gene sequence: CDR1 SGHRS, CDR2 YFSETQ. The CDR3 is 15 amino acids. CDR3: CASSLAWVGNTEAFF. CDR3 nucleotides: TGCGCCAGCAGCTTGGCTTGGGTTGGGAACACTGAAGCTTTCTTT.

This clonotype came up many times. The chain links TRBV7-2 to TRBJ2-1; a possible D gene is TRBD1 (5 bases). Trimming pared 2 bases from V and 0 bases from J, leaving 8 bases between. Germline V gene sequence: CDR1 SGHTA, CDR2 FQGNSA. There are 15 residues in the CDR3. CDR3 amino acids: CASSLRQSSYNEQFF. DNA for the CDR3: TGTGCCAGCAGCTTACGACAGAGCTCCTACAATGAGCAGTTCTTC.

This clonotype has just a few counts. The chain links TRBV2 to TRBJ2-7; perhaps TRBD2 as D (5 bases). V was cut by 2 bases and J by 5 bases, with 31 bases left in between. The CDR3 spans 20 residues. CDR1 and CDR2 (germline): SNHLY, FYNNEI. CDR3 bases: TGTGCCAGCAGTGAACCCCGTTTCGGGTTGACACAGCGGCATGTTCACGAGCAGTACTTC. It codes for CASSEPRFGLTQRHVHEQYF. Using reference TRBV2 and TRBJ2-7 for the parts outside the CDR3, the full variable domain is EPEVTQTPSHQVTQMGQEVILRCVPISNHLYFYWYRQILGQKVEFLVSFYNNEISEKSEIFDDQFSVERPDGSNFTLKIRSTKLEDSAMYFCASSEPRFGLTQRHVHEQYFGPGTRLTVT.

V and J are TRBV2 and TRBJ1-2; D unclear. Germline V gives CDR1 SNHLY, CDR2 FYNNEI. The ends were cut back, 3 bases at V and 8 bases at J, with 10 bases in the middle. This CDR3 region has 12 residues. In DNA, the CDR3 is TGTGCCAGCAGTGATATGGGATACGGCTACACCTTC. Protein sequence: CASSDMGYGYTF.

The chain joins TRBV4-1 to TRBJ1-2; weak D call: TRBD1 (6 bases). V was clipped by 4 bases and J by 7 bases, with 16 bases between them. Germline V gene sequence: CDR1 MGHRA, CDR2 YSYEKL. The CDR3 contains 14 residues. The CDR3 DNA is TGCGCCAGCAGCCCGATTCGGGGGCTCCCTGGCTACACCTTC. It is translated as CASSPIRGLPGYTF.

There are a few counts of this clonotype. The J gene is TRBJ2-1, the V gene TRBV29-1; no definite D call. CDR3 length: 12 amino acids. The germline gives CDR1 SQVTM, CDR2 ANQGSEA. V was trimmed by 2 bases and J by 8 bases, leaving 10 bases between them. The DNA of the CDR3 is TGCAGCGTTGAAATTGGGAAGGATGAGCAGTTCTTC. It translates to CSVEIGKDEQFF.

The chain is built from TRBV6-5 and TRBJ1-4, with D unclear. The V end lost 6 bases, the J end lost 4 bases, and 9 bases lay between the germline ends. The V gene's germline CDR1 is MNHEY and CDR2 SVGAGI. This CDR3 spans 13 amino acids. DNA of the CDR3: TGTGCCAGCAGAGAAGCTAGTAATGAAAAACTGTTTTTT. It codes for CASREASNEKLFF.